Below, 20 T cell receptor beta chains from the same sample are listed, as sequenced in a study of blood T cell repertoires in COVID-19. The repertoire was sequenced with immunoSEQ multiplex PCR; TCRdb's copy has only in-frame clones and lacks some. This sample has about 310,000 clones, with approximately 90% found just once. The material sequenced was peripheral blood. The receptors stem from a man in his late teens or twenties with active or convalescent COVID-19.

The chain links TRBV2 to TRBJ2-7, with D possibly being TRBD1 (5 bases). V was clipped by 0 bases and J by 4 bases, with 10 bases between them. The CDR3 covers 14 residues. CDR1 and CDR2 (germline): SNHLY, FYNNEI. The CDR3 nucleotides read TGTGCCAGCAGTGAAGCTAACAGGTTTTACGAGCAGTACTTC. This encodes CASSEANRFYEQYF.

The chain carries TRBV29-1 and TRBJ2-2, with TRBD2 as a possible D gene (6 bases). Per germline, CDR1 SQVTM and CDR2 ANQGSEA. With 2 bases removed from V and 6 bases from J, the gap between germline ends came to 10 bases. The CDR3 runs 13 residues. CDR3 loop: CSVEPSVPGELFF. For the CDR3, the DNA is TGCAGCGTTGAACCTAGCGTTCCCGGGGAGCTGTTTTTT.

A word on this clone: The same CDR3 arises from other DNA sequences in this sample as well. The chain employs TRBV28 and TRBJ2-5; 13 nucleotides line up with TRBD2. The length of the CDR3 is 15 residues. Germline V CDR1 and CDR2: MDHEN, SYDVKM. The V and J ends lost 3 bases and 2 bases, in that order; junction bases with no gene match: 0. The CDR3 is CASSLTSGGQETQYF. CDR3 in DNA: TGTGCCAGCAGTTTGACTAGCGGGGGGCAAGAGACCCAGTACTTC.

This chain links TRBV7-8 with TRBJ1-1; the D gene is possibly TRBD1 (6 bases). CDR1 and CDR2 (germline): SGHVS, FQNEAQ. The CDR3 totals 15 residues. V lost 4 bases, J lost 4 bases, and 16 bases lay in between. CDR3 amino acids: CASSSQTGAGTEAFF. As DNA, the CDR3 is TGTGCCAGCAGCTCTCAGACAGGAGCAGGCACTGAAGCTTTCTTT.

This rearrangement joins TRBV19 to TRBJ1-2; D is undetermined. This CDR3 is 13 amino acids long. Looked up from germline, CDR1 is LNHDA and CDR2 is SQIVND (reference sequence). Trimming took 2 bases from V and 6 from J, leaving 10 bases between them. The CDR3 loop is CASSIRLSDGYTF. The CDR3 DNA reads as TGTGCCAGTAGTATAAGATTATCGGATGGCTACACCTTC.

V and J are TRBV6-6 and TRBJ2-7; 7 nucleotides agree with TRBD1. Germline trimming cut 5 bases from V and 3 bases from J; bases unmatched to any gene: 7. The germline gives CDR1 MNHNY, CDR2 SVGAGI (reference sequence). CDR3 length equals 14 residues. CDR3 DNA: TGTGCCAGCAGTAAACAGGGGTTGGACTACGAGCAGTACTTC. It encodes CASSKQGLDYEQYF.

V and J are TRBV19 and TRBJ2-2, with no clear D. Germline-derived CDR1 and CDR2 are LNHDA and SQIVND (reference sequence). The CDR3 is made up of 13 amino acids. The V gene lost 7 bases and the J gene lost 7 bases, with 13 bases spanning the gap. The CDR3 region has the DNA TGTGCCAGTACCCTTATTGGGCGCGGGGAGCTGTTTTTT. The encoded protein is CASTLIGRGELFF.

The chain is built from TRBV3-1 (or the pseudogene TRBV3-2) and TRBJ2-1, with 12 bases fitting TRBD2. Germline V gene lookup returns CDR1 LGHDT and CDR2 YNNKEL (reference sequence). The V gene end was trimmed by 6 bases and the J gene end by 8 bases; junction bases not matched to a gene: 8. The CDR3 is 15 amino acids. CDR3 sequence (DNA): TGTGCCAGCAGTCGTCTAGCGGGAGGGACCCATGAGCAGTTCTTC. Protein: CASSRLAGGTHEQFF.

This chain links TRBV25-1 with TRBJ1-6; TRBD1 might be the D (5 bases). CDR1 MGHDK and CDR2 SYGVNS come from the germline V gene. CDR3 size: 14 residues. The V and J ends lost 6 bases and 7 bases respectively, with 13 bases between them. The CDR3 region is CASSEPGWNSPLHF. CDR3 sequence (DNA): TGTGCCAGCAGCGAGCCAGGGTGGAATTCACCCCTCCACTTT.

The V call is TRBV25-1, the J call TRBJ2-7; the match to TRBD2 covers 12 bases. J lost 6 bases, V lost 6 bases, and 6 bases had no gene match. The CDR3 covers 14 residues. Germline values: CDR1 MGHDK, CDR2 SYGVNS. The CDR3 is CASRSSGGAGEQYF. In DNA form, the CDR3 reads TGTGCCAGCAGGTCTAGCGGGGGGGCTGGCGAGCAGTACTTC.

The V gene is TRBV21-1, the J gene TRBJ2-7; TRBD1, the table's D call, lacks a check against the DNA. TRBV21-1 is marked as a pseudogene. The CDR3 consists of 15 residues. Here the CDR3 reads CASSKTQVSRHEQYF. CDR3 DNA: TGTGCCAGCAGCAAAACTCAGGTTAGTCGGCACGAGCAGTACTTC.

This chain joins TRBV6-6 and TRBJ1-1, with TRBD1 matching over 8 bases. Looked up from germline, CDR1 is MNHNY and CDR2 is SVGAGI (reference sequence). Trimming took 6 bases from V and 4 from J; bases not matched to a gene: 10. CDR3 length equals 15 residues. DNA for the CDR3: TGTGCCAGCAGGCCAGGACAGGGTTTCAGCACTGAAGCTTTCTTT. Protein sequence: CASRPGQGFSTEAFF.

V gene TRBV21-1 combines with J gene TRBJ2-1; the tabulated D call, TRBD2, remains unverified against the DNA. TRBV21-1 is classified as a pseudogene. This CDR3 has 16 amino acids. The CDR3 nucleotides are TGTGCCGATCTCCGGAGACTAGCGGGAGTTGGCAATGAGCAGTTCTTC. It codes for CADLRRLAGVGNEQFF.

In this sample, this clone turned up once. The V gene is TRBV9, the J gene TRBJ2-3, with 10 bases aligning to TRBD2. This CDR3 contains 15 residues. Germline V lookup: CDR1 SGDLS, CDR2 YYNGEE. The ends lost 1 base at V and 4 bases at J; junction bases unmatched: 3. The CDR3, as DNA: TGTGCCAGCAGCGTACTGAGCGGGGGGGCAGATACGCAGTATTTT. Amino acid sequence: CASSVLSGGADTQYF.

The rearrangement joins TRBV5-1 to TRBJ2-7; tentative D call: TRBD1 (5 bases). V shed 0 bases and J shed 6 bases, with 13 bases lying between them. Germline lookup yields CDR1 SGHRS and CDR2 YFSETQ. The CDR3 consists of 14 residues. The CDR3 coding sequence is TGCGCCAGCAGCTTGGTCGCAGGGCTGGGCGAGCAGTACTTC. This codes for CASSLVAGLGEQYF.

This chain joins TRBV11-2 and TRBJ2-7, with 8 bases matching TRBD2. The germline V gene encodes CDR1 SGHAT and CDR2 FQNNGV. This CDR3 is 15 amino acids long. The J segment lost 0 bases and the V segment lost 5 bases, leaving 6 bases of the junction unmatched. For the CDR3, the DNA is TGTGCCAGCAGCGTTCCCGGGACTAGCTCCTACGAGCAGTACTTC. This encodes CASSVPGTSSYEQYF.

This chain uses TRBV19 with TRBJ2-1; weak D call: TRBD1 (6 bases). This CDR3 comprises 10 residues. V lost 5 bases and J 11 bases, leaving 7 bases between the germline ends. Per the germline V gene, CDR1 is LNHDA and CDR2 is SQIVND (reference sequence). CDR3 coding DNA: TGTGCCAGTAGTGGGACAAAGCAGTTCTTC. It specifies CASSGTKQFF.

This clone was observed once. The chain joins TRBV9 to TRBJ2-1, with 15 bases that match TRBD2. The CDR3 has 17 amino acids. The germline gives CDR1 SGDLS, CDR2 YYNGEE. V lost 4 bases and J lost 8; bases outside the gene matches: 10. The CDR3 DNA sequence: TGTGCCAGCAGCAGGGGGACTAGCGGGAGGTTAGGGGATGAGCAGTTCTTC. Its protein is CASSRGTSGRLGDEQFF.

CDR3 amino acids: CASSQDEIGRAEAFF. The CDR3, as DNA: TGCGCCAGCAGCCAAGATGAGATAGGGCGGGCTGAAGCTTTCTTT. V is TRBV4-1 and J is TRBJ1-1; D unresolved. The ends were cut back, 0 bases at V and 6 bases at J, with 14 bases in the middle. The V gene's germline CDR1 is MGHRA and CDR2 YSYEKL. The CDR3 length is 15 residues.

Only a few counts were recorded for this clone. The chain links TRBV6-5 to TRBJ1-3, with 10 positions matching TRBD1. V trimming: 11 bases; J trimming: 3 bases; junction bases outside the gene matches: 4. Germline CDR1 reads MNHEY; CDR2 reads SVGAGI. The CDR3 length is 13 residues. The CDR3 DNA follows: TGTGCCTCCAGGACAGGGGGTGGAAACACCATATATTTT. It translates to CASRTGGGNTIYF.